This record looks at one T cell receptor (beta chain) sequence and its context. It lacks a known antigen. Base qualities are missing; no much larger clone stands one base away. The protocol used for the library was multiplex PCR. The instrument given in TCRdb is Illumina HiSeq 2500. TCRbeta libraries were constructed through three rounds of nested PCR with primers (Table S4) according to protocols modified from ARM-PCR. PCR products of 200-500 bp were gel-excised and purified with the QIAquick gel extraction kit before sequencing. In the authors' own workflow: Reads were cleaned with Trimmomatic, merged with FLASH into complete CDR3 sequences, and assigned to V(D)J germline segments with MiTCR. Clonal diversity was computed as the inverse Simpson's index with VDJtools. In-frame sequences lacking a premature stop codon were counted as productive reads. TCRdb applied fastp at Q25 and MiXCR to the public reads, then kept only in-frame beta chains. Identical CDR3 protein sequences are pooled into one entry, listed with their most common genes and DNA. These V and J calls rely on TCRdb rather than the paper's analysis. The sample has more than 85,000 distinct CDR3 sequences on record, under 90% of them singletons. Under 25% of the sample lies in the top ten.

RNA was isolated from bulk unsorted tissue, and RNA quality was assessed with a NanoDrop ND-1000 and an Agilent 2100. Newly diagnosed lung cancer patients without prior chemotherapy who had been admitted for thoracic surgery in China between August and November 2014 were enrolled as donors. The study excluded patients who had received radiotherapy or chemotherapy before or who had another cancer at the same time. Surgical tissue pieces of about 1-2.2 cm3 were preserved in RNAlater solution and stored at -80 °C until use. Counted from cysteine to phenylalanine, this CDR3 has 13 amino acids. The retained sequence is limited to the CDR3, 39 bases, with the frame set at the first base. V and J are trimmed by 2 bases and 9 bases, and the gene matches miss 4 bases of the junction. The germline V gene gives CDR1 as SGHAT and CDR2 as FQNNGV. This record comes from a study of tumor and adjacent non-tumor tissue in lung cancer (dated by TCRdb to between 2018 and 2020). About the investigation overall: By cancer type, the cohort comprised eleven to twelve adenocarcinoma patients, a couple of squamous cell carcinoma patients and 1 small cell lung cancer patient. The 15 or so patients were aged roughly 30 to 76 years, included roughly ten men and 5 women, and had TNM stage I to III disease. In total, sequencing yielded over 95 million productive TCRbeta reads, which works out to an average of around 4.2 million reads per sample. Bulk TCRbeta repertoires were compared between lung tumor tissue and matched distant non-tumor lung tissue obtained from 15 lung cancer patients. Some 31 paired specimens, one tumor and one normal lung sample per patient, were profiled by TCRbeta CDR3 sequencing. General study outcomes and caveats: The top 100 clones made up a significantly larger cumulative share of the repertoire in normal lung than in tumor tissue. Peripheral blood was not sequenced, so blood TCRbeta repertoires in these lung cancer patients were not examined. TCR diversity (inverse Simpson) was significantly higher in tumor than in normal lung tissue (approximately 400 vs 170, P = 0.0075, Mann-Whitney U test). With only about 16 patients in the cohort, the authors noted that larger samples and more detailed clinical data are needed. The methods do not name the sequencing platform or mention unique molecular identifiers. TCR diversity was significantly higher in younger patients, and higher tumor TCR diversity was associated with shorter overall and disease-free survival.

The chain is made from TRBV11-2 and TRBJ2-1; 7 middle bases align to TRBD1. The clonotype originates from a man aged 65 to 79 with non-small cell lung cancer. Material for sequencing was lung tumor tissue. The bases are TGTGCCAGCAGCTTAAAAAGGGACAGTGAGCAGTTCTTC. The encoded protein is CASSLKRDSEQFF.